The source of this T cell receptor (beta chain) is a study of PD-L1 blockade in urothelial cancer. Time point noted: pretreatment peripheral blood. Clones were sequenced by immunoSEQ multiplex PCR, and TCRdb holds only the in-frame ones, with some missing. The sample has some 71,000 clones, 70% to 90% seen once. This TCR came from a man aged 40-50 years with urothelial cancer. Sequences were derived from PBMCs, sampled around atezolizumab (anti-PD-L1) treatment.

The CDR3 DNA reads TGTGCCAGCAGTGAATTGACAGGGGGACAAGAGACCCAGTACTTC. This gives the protein CASSELTGGQETQYF. The gene calls are TRBV25-1 and TRBJ2-5, with 9 bases identical to TRBD1. V dropped 1 base and J dropped 2; count of bases not matched to a gene: 2. CDR1 and CDR2 (germline): MGHDK, SYGVNS. This CDR3 has 15 residues. The whole variable domain, remainder taken from reference TRBV25-1 and TRBJ2-5, is EADIYQTPRYLVIGTGKKITLECSQTMGHDKMYWYQQDPGMELHLIHYSYGVNSTEKGDLSSESTVSRIRTEHFPLTLESARPSHTSQYLCASSELTGGQETQYFGPGTRLLVL.